Included here is one TCR beta chain sequence, with context. The antigen is unknown. The data derive from a study of blood T cells in healthy people across ages. Primed by a sample-barcoded 5' primer and a J-beta primer mix, a second PCR proceeded for roughly 7 to 12 cycles. Samples each returned at least 3 million CDR3-containing paired-end reads. TCRdb passed the 5' RACE reads through MiXCR, listing each CDR3 protein once. The data contain about 1.8 million distinct CDR3 sequences, 49% of them singletons. Each individual donor underwent a draw of about 11 milliliters of peripheral blood. V shed 3 bases and J 3 bases; nucleotides not matched to a gene: 5. Germline V gives CDR1 SGHRS, CDR2 YFSETQ. The CDR3 extends over 15 amino acids. Overall study findings and caveats: Any changes in expanded clonotypes were possibly confounded, as donor CMV status remained unknown.

What was sequenced was blood. The receptor comes from a woman aged 35 to 49 in good health. J is TRBJ2-7 and V is TRBV5-1, with TRBD1 matching over 11 bases. CDR3 protein: CASSWGQGGLYEQYF. The CDR3 DNA sequence: TGCGCCAGCAGCTGGGGACAGGGGGGCCTCTACGAGCAGTACTTC. The variable domain in full, with the rest retrieved from reference TRBV5-1 and TRBJ2-7, is KAGVTQTPRYLIKTRGQQVTLSCSPISGHRSVSWYQQTPGQGLQFLFEYFSETQRNKGNFPGRFSGRQFSNSRSEMNVSTLELGDSALYLCASSWGQGGLYEQYFGPGTRLTVT.